These T cell receptor beta chains were read from a single sample in a study of cytomegalovirus exposure and HLA in healthy donors. Assay: immunoSEQ multiplex PCR; the TCRdb copy retains only in-frame clones and omits some. The sample contains 150,000 to 180,000 clones, approximately 80% of which appear only once. Sequencing input: PBMCs. The receptors derive from a woman aged 40 to 50 in good health and CMV-seropositive. The CDR3 runs from the conserved cysteine through the conserved F or W. D genes are given only for firm matches. Only part of the rows carry a size: once, few, many, or a class if the clone is expanded.

d_call clone_size j_call v_call cdr3_aa cdr3_nt
TRBD2 - TRBJ2-7 TRBV30 CAWAPGGSSYEQYF TGTGCCTGGGCACCCGGGGGGAGCTCCTACGAGCAGTACTTC
- - TRBJ2-7 TRBV18 CASSPLLGSDEQYF TGTGCCAGCTCACCCCTACTAGGTTCTGACGAGCAGTACTTC
- - TRBJ2-7 TRBV7-9 CASSLGTTYEQYF TGTGCCAGCAGCTTGGGGACAACTTACGAGCAGTACTTC
- - TRBJ1-2 TRBV7-2 CASSLFQTLGYTF TGTGCCAGCAGCTTATTCCAGACATTAGGCTACACCTTC
- - TRBJ1-1 TRBV5-1 CASTRDKMNTEAFF TGCGCCAGTACTCGGGACAAAATGAACACTGAAGCTTTCTTT
- - TRBJ2-7 TRBV7-9 CASSRRVEAGYEQYF TGTGCCAGCAGCCGAAGGGTCGAGGCGGGCTACGAGCAGTACTTC
- few TRBJ1-4 TRBV5-3 CARSPLFLFF TGTGCCAGAAGCCCCCTCTTCCTGTTTTTT
- - TRBJ2-5 TRBV15 CATGGAGFFNQETQYF TGTGCCACCGGAGGGGCGGGATTCTTTAACCAAGAGACCCAGTACTTC
- once TRBJ1-1 TRBV7-6 CASSTRGGLNTEAFF TGTGCCAGCAGCACCCGGGGGGGGCTGAACACTGAAGCTTTCTTT
- few TRBJ2-7 TRBV9 CASSVADSSSYEQYF TGTGCCAGCAGCGTAGCGGACTCCAGCTCCTACGAGCAGTACTTC
- - TRBJ2-7 TRBV7-2 CASSATGGGYEQYF TGTGCCAGCAGCGCTACAGGGGGGGGCTACGAGCAGTACTTC
- - TRBJ2-7 TRBV30 CAWRSISYEQYF TGTGCCTGGAGATCTATCTCCTACGAGCAGTACTTC
- - TRBJ1-5 TRBV9 CASSPGGDQPQHF TGTGCCAGCAGCCCCGGGGGGGATCAGCCCCAGCATTTT
TRBD2 - TRBJ2-5 TRBV5-1 CASSFPRLAGQETQYF TGCGCCAGCAGCTTTCCCCGGCTAGCGGGCCAAGAGACCCAGTACTTC
- - TRBJ2-1 TRBV7-8 CASSLEPGDEQFF TGTGCCAGCAGCTTAGAACCGGGGGATGAGCAGTTCTTC
TRBD1 - TRBJ2-7 TRBV18 CASSPGQGAIHF TGTGCCAGCTCACCAGGTCAGGGGGCAATCCACTTC
TRBD1 - TRBJ1-1 TRBV27 CASSLEGAGGFRGAFF TGTGCCAGCAGTTTAGAAGGGGCAGGGGGCTTCCGTGGGGCTTTCTTT
TRBD2 - TRBJ2-7 TRBV4-1 CASSPQKTSGVSYEQYF TGCGCCAGCAGCCCGCAAAAGACTAGCGGAGTGTCCTACGAGCAGTACTTC
- - TRBJ1-2 TRBV27 CASSSGSRQGRAYGYTF TGTGCCAGCAGTTCCGGAAGTCGGCAGGGTCGTGCCTATGGCTACACCTTC
TRBD2 - TRBJ2-1 TRBV5-1 CASSATSGRSRSYNEQFF TGCGCCAGCAGCGCGACTAGCGGGAGAAGTCGGTCCTACAATGAGCAGTTCTTC
- - TRBJ2-1 TRBV7-9 CASSVSGGRYNEQFF TGTGCCAGCAGCGTCTCGGGCGGGCGCTACAATGAGCAGTTCTTC
TRBD2 - TRBJ2-1 TRBV18 CASSSLAANNEQFF TGTGCCAGCTCATCCCTAGCGGCGAACAATGAGCAGTTCTTC
TRBD2 few TRBJ2-7 TRBV29-1 CSVLSSGKGGEQYF TGCAGCGTTCTCTCTAGCGGGAAGGGGGGCGAGCAGTACTTC
TRBD1 - TRBJ2-5 TRBV5-1 CASSLGRIDRGLETQYF TGCGCCAGCAGCTTGGGGAGAATAGACAGGGGGCTAGAGACCCAGTACTTC
TRBD2 - TRBJ2-1 TRBV28 CASSIMIAGGGRDEQFF TGTGCCAGCAGTATAATGATAGCGGGGGGGGGACGCGATGAGCAGTTCTTC
- - TRBJ1-1 TRBV5-1 CASSLAGTNAEVSFF TGCGCCAGCAGCTTGGCTGGGACAAACGCCGAGGTTTCTTTCTTT
TRBD2 - TRBJ2-5 TRBV29-1 CSVWDYTRKTQYF TGCAGCGTCTGGGACTACACCAGAAAGACCCAGTACTTC
TRBD1 few TRBJ2-6 TRBV28 CASTSGQGASPGANVLTF TGTGCCAGCACTTCCGGACAGGGGGCGTCTCCTGGGGCCAACGTCCTGACTTTC
TRBD2 - TRBJ2-3 TRBV7-2 CASSLGGGRGTDTQYF TGTGCCAGCAGCTTAGGCGGCGGGAGAGGGACAGATACGCAGTATTTT
- - TRBJ2-7 TRBV11-2 CASSLAGANDEQYF TGTGCCAGCAGCTTAGCGGGAGCTAATGACGAGCAGTACTTC
TRBD2 - TRBJ2-3 TRBV29-1 CSVFLTSGTITDTQYF TGCAGCGTTTTCCTGACTAGCGGGACGATCACAGATACGCAGTATTTT
- - TRBJ2-5 TRBV6-4 CASSDSRVATKIETQYF TGTGCCAGCAGTGACTCCCGGGTAGCGACTAAAATAGAGACCCAGTACTTC
- - TRBJ2-3 TRBV19 CASSIDTLSDTQYF TGTGCCAGTAGTATAGACACTCTTTCAGATACGCAGTATTTT
- - TRBJ2-1 TRBV21-1 CASSSLGHPLAGGEQFF TGTGCCAGCAGCTCCCTGGGACATCCCCTAGCGGGTGGTGAGCAGTTCTTC
- - TRBJ1-5 TRBV5-8 CASSLGGRQPQHF TGTGCCAGCAGCTTGGGAGGGCGTCAGCCCCAGCATTTT
- - TRBJ2-2 TRBV6-1 CASSEIGYRRGYESGELFF TGTGCCAGCAGTGAAATTGGATATAGGCGGGGATACGAGTCCGGGGAGCTGTTTTTT
TRBD1 once TRBJ2-3 TRBV7-9 CASSLGSSGQGQYTQYF TGTGCCAGCAGCTTAGGATCGTCGGGACAGGGCCAATATACGCAGTATTTT
- - TRBJ2-6 TRBV7-9 CASSLFSSGANVLTF TGTGCCAGCAGCTTATTCAGCTCTGGGGCCAACGTCCTGACTTTC
TRBD1 - TRBJ1-2 TRBV27 CASSSIPDRVSYGYTF TGTGCCAGCAGCTCAATCCCAGACAGGGTATCATATGGCTACACCTTC
TRBD2 - TRBJ2-3 TRBV7-2 CASSPPGWRENTQYF TGTGCCAGCAGCCCCCCCGGCTGGCGGGAGAATACGCAGTATTTT
- - TRBJ2-6 TRBV6-5 CATSDNGAGANVLTF TGTGCCACCTCAGATAACGGGGCTGGGGCCAACGTCCTGACTTTC
- - TRBJ2-7 TRBV5-4 CASSKEGRDEQYF TGTGCCAGCAGTAAGGAGGGTCGCGACGAGCAGTACTTC
TRBD2 - TRBJ2-1 TRBV29-1 CSVAGLAENYNEQFF TGCAGCGTTGCAGGACTAGCGGAAAACTACAATGAGCAGTTCTTC
TRBD2 - TRBJ2-5 TRBV7-9 CASSLGTSGRETQYF TGTGCCAGCAGCTTAGGGACTAGCGGGAGAGAGACCCAGTACTTC
- - TRBJ2-7 TRBV27 CASSPSVGGDYEQYF TGTGCCAGCAGTCCTTCCGTCGGAGGAGACTACGAGCAGTACTTC
TRBD2 few TRBJ2-3 TRBV5-1 CASSLGLAGEFYADTQYF TGCGCCAGCAGCTTGGGGCTAGCGGGGGAGTTTTATGCAGATACGCAGTATTTT
- - TRBJ2-2 TRBV9 CASSVNSAYTGELFF TGTGCCAGCAGCGTAAATAGTGCGTACACCGGGGAGCTGTTTTTT
TRBD1 - TRBJ2-7 TRBV27 CASSLAPGTAKYEQYF TGTGCCAGCAGTTTAGCCCCCGGGACAGCTAAATACGAGCAGTACTTC
- - TRBJ2-7 TRBV5-1 CASSLAAASGEQYF TGCGCCAGCAGCTTGGCCGCGGCCAGCGGCGAGCAGTACTTC
- - TRBJ1-2 TRBV14 CASSQDKYGYTF TGTGCCAGCAGCCAAGATAAATATGGCTACACCTTC
- - TRBJ2-2 TRBV2 CASRGGFTGELFF TGTGCCAGCAGGGGGGGATTCACCGGGGAGCTGTTTTTT
- - TRBJ2-7 TRBV23-1 CASSTGTVKKYEQYF TGCGCCAGCAGTACAGGAACAGTTAAGAAATACGAGCAGTACTTC
- - TRBJ2-2 TRBV6-5 CATRRDWNTGELFF TGTGCCACCCGGAGGGACTGGAACACCGGGGAGCTGTTTTTT
- - TRBJ2-5 TRBV18 CASSPERETQYF TGTGCCAGCTCACCAGAGCGAGAGACCCAGTACTTC
TRBD1 - TRBJ1-5 TRBV6-1 CASSESGTGSQPQHF TGTGCCAGCAGTGAATCCGGGACAGGGTCTCAGCCCCAGCATTTT
TRBD2 - TRBJ2-7 TRBV11-2 CASSSKLALVAGSIYEQYF TGTGCCAGCAGCTCAAAATTAGCCCTCGTAGCGGGGAGTATCTACGAGCAGTACTTC
- - TRBJ1-1 TRBV29-1 CSAETPENTEAFF TGCAGCGCCGAGACACCTGAGAACACTGAAGCTTTCTTT
TRBD2 - TRBJ2-2 TRBV2 CASVGTSGRQGGELFF TGTGCCAGCGTAGGGACTAGCGGGAGACAGGGCGGGGAGCTGTTTTTT
- - TRBJ1-1 TRBV25-1 CASSEFTQEMNTEAFF TGTGCCAGCAGTGAATTCACGCAGGAAATGAACACTGAAGCTTTCTTT